This T cell receptor beta chain was documented in a study of shared clonotypes between healthy human individuals. The junction had 16 bases not matched to a gene; V was cut back by 6 bases and J by 5 bases. The germline V gene has CDR1 SEHNR and CDR2 FQNEAQ (reference sequence). This CDR3 has 16 amino acids. Measured with immunoSEQ multiplex PCR; TCRdb has only the in-frame clones, and not every one. The sample includes hundreds of thousands of clones, roughly 95% of them seen just once. The rearrangement uses TRBV7-9 and TRBJ2-7; TRBD1 agrees at 7 bases. The sequenced sample was naive CD4+ T cells sorted from blood. Subset specified: CD45RA+ positively selected. This receptor was identified in a woman in her twenties or thirties in good health. The CDR3 loop is CASRGARRGGVNEQYF. CDR3 DNA: TGTGCCAGCAGGGGTGCGAGGAGAGGGGGCGTCAACGAGCAGTACTTC.